The sequence of this T cell receptor (beta chain) was determined in a study of response to subunit inactivated influenza vaccine. Germline CDR1 LNHDA, CDR2 SQIVND (reference sequence). The CDR3 is 13 amino acids. With V trimmed by 4 bases and J by 7 bases, 5 bases remained unmatched. TCRdb reanalysed the RT-PCR reads using MiXCR and keeps one entry per CDR3 protein. The data hold approximately 480,000 distinct CDR3 sequences, with 9.5% to 12% observed a single time. This TCR came from a man over 45 who received an inactivated influenza vaccine. Sequencing used PBMCs from blood, obtained more than 35 days after vaccination. The genes are TRBV19 and TRBJ2-3; 7 bases are a match to TRBD2. The CDR3 region is CASSSGSSHTQYF. Written as DNA, the CDR3 is TGTGCCAGTAGTAGCGGGAGTTCACATACGCAGTATTTT.